This entry is about one T cell receptor beta chain. This record comes from a study of cytomegalovirus exposure and HLA in healthy donors. The PCR used 60 Vbeta and 13 Jbeta primers. The data were produced by immunoSEQ multiplex PCR, yet TCRdb's version contains in-frame clones alone and is incomplete. The sample includes some 130,000 clones, approximately 80% of them seen just once. CDR1 is MNHNY, CDR2 SVGAGI, per germline (reference sequence). V trimming: 8 bases; J trimming: 6 bases; junction bases outside the gene matches: 5. The CDR3 is 12 amino acids. The chain has TRBV6-6 and TRBJ2-3; 7 bases are shared with TRBD2. The sequencing input was PBMCs. The clonotype was recovered from a female donor in good health and CMV-seropositive. CDR3 DNA sequence: TGTGCCAGCTCCTGGGGGGGTGATACGCAGTATTTT. Amino acids: CASSWGGDTQYF.